This is a list of T cell receptor beta chains from one sample in a study of blood T cell repertoires in COVID-19. The assay was immunoSEQ multiplex PCR, and TCRdb's table has in-frame clones only and misses some. The sample records approximately 200,000 clones, approximately 82% being singletons. Specimen: peripheral blood. The receptors were gathered from a human donor with acute or convalescent COVID-19. The donor label of this sample is uncertain. Each CDR3 is given with its conserved first and last residue. Fields, in order: J gene, clone size, V gene, D gene, CDR3 protein, CDR3 DNA. D genes are given only for firm matches. Clone size is stated in some rows and not others, as once, few, many or a class when expanded.

J gene: TRBJ1-2
clone size: .
V gene: TRBV5-4
D gene: TRBD1
CDR3 protein: CASSSYDREQSGYTF
CDR3 DNA: TGTGCCAGCAGCTCTTACGACAGGGAACAGTCGGGCTACACCTTC

J gene: TRBJ2-7
clone size: .
V gene: TRBV15
D gene: TRBD2
CDR3 protein: CATSRPTPTLAGSPSYEQYF
CDR3 DNA: TGTGCCACCAGCAGACCGACCCCCACACTAGCGGGGTCCCCCTCCTACGAGCAGTACTTC

J gene: TRBJ2-7
clone size: few
V gene: TRBV12-1
D gene: .
CDR3 protein: CASSPSGGAGEQYF
CDR3 DNA: TGTGCCAGCAGCCCCTCCGGGGGGGCAGGGGAGCAGTACTTC

J gene: TRBJ2-6
clone size: .
V gene: TRBV6-2/TRBV6-3
D gene: TRBD1
CDR3 protein: CASSLDTGVVSGANVLTF
CDR3 DNA: TGTGCCAGCAGCCTGGATACAGGGGTCGTCTCTGGGGCCAACGTCCTGACTTTC

J gene: TRBJ2-7
clone size: .
V gene: TRBV19
D gene: TRBD1
CDR3 protein: CASSIDADRGPYEQYF
CDR3 DNA: TGTGCCAGTAGTATAGACGCGGACAGGGGGCCCTACGAGCAGTACTTC

J gene: TRBJ2-3
clone size: .
V gene: TRBV24-1
D gene: TRBD2
CDR3 protein: CATSDGTSGRRRTDTQYF
CDR3 DNA: TGTGCCACCAGTGATGGGACTAGCGGGAGACGGCGCACAGATACGCAGTATTTT

J gene: TRBJ1-2
clone size: .
V gene: TRBV2
D gene: .
CDR3 protein: CASGGGSRAGYTF
CDR3 DNA: TGTGCCAGCGGGGGAGGCAGTAGGGCTGGCTACACCTTC

J gene: TRBJ2-2
clone size: many
V gene: TRBV18
D gene: .
CDR3 protein: CASSPTEGTTGELFF
CDR3 DNA: TGTGCCAGCTCACCAACTGAGGGTACCACCGGGGAGCTGTTTTTT

J gene: TRBJ2-4
clone size: few
V gene: TRBV6-1
D gene: .
CDR3 protein: CASSERRDIQYF
CDR3 DNA: TGTGCCAGCAGTGAAAGGAGGGACATTCAGTACTTC

J gene: TRBJ2-1
clone size: .
V gene: TRBV5-1
D gene: TRBD1
CDR3 protein: CASSSGTGLNEQFF
CDR3 DNA: TGCGCCAGCAGCTCCGGGACAGGGTTAAATGAGCAGTTCTTC

J gene: TRBJ2-2
clone size: .
V gene: TRBV21-1
D gene: .
CDR3 protein: CASSDGSRANTGELFF
CDR3 DNA: TGTGCCAGCAGCGACGGGAGCCGGGCGAACACCGGGGAGCTGTTTTTT

J gene: TRBJ1-2
clone size: .
V gene: TRBV6-5
D gene: .
CDR3 protein: CASSYGGPNYGYTF
CDR3 DNA: TGTGCCAGCAGTTATGGCGGCCCTAACTATGGCTACACCTTC

J gene: TRBJ2-5
clone size: .
V gene: TRBV2
D gene: TRBD2
CDR3 protein: CASTRTSGNQETQYF
CDR3 DNA: TGTGCCAGCACTCGGACTAGCGGGAATCAAGAGACCCAGTACTTC

J gene: TRBJ1-6
clone size: .
V gene: TRBV5-1
D gene: .
CDR3 protein: CASSLENSPLHF
CDR3 DNA: TGCGCCAGCAGCTTAGAGAATTCACCCCTCCACTTT

J gene: TRBJ1-3
clone size: .
V gene: TRBV30
D gene: .
CDR3 protein: CAWSVRTPKGAGNTIYF
CDR3 DNA: TGTGCCTGGAGTGTCCGAACCCCAAAGGGGGCTGGAAACACCATATATTTT

J gene: TRBJ1-1
clone size: .
V gene: TRBV10-3
D gene: TRBD1
CDR3 protein: CAISEPGQGGDTEAFF
CDR3 DNA: TGTGCCATCAGTGAGCCGGGACAGGGGGGGGACACTGAAGCTTTCTTT

J gene: TRBJ2-7
clone size: .
V gene: TRBV21-1
D gene: .
CDR3 protein: CASSPLPRGPGNNGYEQYF
CDR3 DNA: TGTGCCAGCAGCCCCCTCCCCAGGGGGCCAGGGAACAACGGCTACGAGCAGTACTTC

J gene: TRBJ2-7
clone size: .
V gene: TRBV29-1
D gene: TRBD2
CDR3 protein: CSGGEGTYEQYF
CDR3 DNA: TGCAGCGGAGGGGAGGGGACCTACGAGCAGTACTTC

J gene: TRBJ1-1
clone size: .
V gene: TRBV6-5
D gene: .
CDR3 protein: CASSGGGNTEAFF
CDR3 DNA: TGTGCCAGCAGCGGGGGGGGGAACACTGAAGCTTTCTTT

J gene: TRBJ2-7
clone size: .
V gene: TRBV12-3/TRBV12-4
D gene: TRBD2
CDR3 protein: CASSSQGTSHYF
CDR3 DNA: TGTGCCAGCAGTTCACAGGGGACTAGCCATTACTTC

J gene: TRBJ2-2
clone size: few
V gene: TRBV7-9
D gene: .
CDR3 protein: CASSLQTGGQNTGELFF
CDR3 DNA: TGTGCCAGCAGCTTACAAACTGGTGGGCAGAACACCGGGGAGCTGTTTTTT

J gene: TRBJ2-1
clone size: .
V gene: TRBV11-2
D gene: .
CDR3 protein: CASSSDSYNEQFF
CDR3 DNA: TGTGCCAGCAGCTCGGACAGTTACAATGAGCAGTTCTTC

J gene: TRBJ1-1
clone size: .
V gene: TRBV5-1
D gene: .
CDR3 protein: CASSLGGQGAFF
CDR3 DNA: TGCGCCAGCAGTCTTGGTGGTCAGGGGGCTTTCTTT

J gene: TRBJ1-5
clone size: few
V gene: TRBV9
D gene: .
CDR3 protein: CASSVDGQGSQPQHF
CDR3 DNA: TGTGCCAGCAGCGTAGACGGCCAGGGTTCTCAGCCCCAGCATTTT

J gene: TRBJ1-1
clone size: .
V gene: TRBV6-5
D gene: .
CDR3 protein: CASSRGTPNTEAFF
CDR3 DNA: TGTGCCAGCAGTCGTGGGACACCTAACACTGAAGCTTTCTTT

J gene: TRBJ2-1
clone size: .
V gene: TRBV9
D gene: TRBD2
CDR3 protein: CASSVGPELAGDGYNEQFF
CDR3 DNA: TGTGCCAGCAGCGTAGGCCCCGAACTAGCGGGAGATGGCTACAATGAGCAGTTCTTC

J gene: TRBJ1-2
clone size: once
V gene: TRBV5-1
D gene: TRBD1
CDR3 protein: CASSPTGQASYGYTF
CDR3 DNA: TGCGCCAGCAGCCCGACGGGACAGGCAAGCTATGGCTACACCTTC

J gene: TRBJ2-3
clone size: .
V gene: TRBV9
D gene: TRBD1
CDR3 protein: CASSGSPALRTGGTDTQYF
CDR3 DNA: TGTGCCAGCAGCGGTTCTCCCGCCTTGCGCACAGGGGGAACAGATACGCAGTATTTT

J gene: TRBJ2-5
clone size: once
V gene: TRBV3-1/TRBV3-2
D gene: TRBD2
CDR3 protein: CASSLRTSGKVGQETQYF
CDR3 DNA: TGTGCCAGCAGCCTCCGGACTAGCGGGAAGGTTGGGCAAGAGACCCAGTACTTC

J gene: TRBJ2-7
clone size: few
V gene: TRBV7-6
D gene: TRBD1
CDR3 protein: CASSLGQGTAEQYF
CDR3 DNA: TGTGCCAGCAGCCTCGGACAGGGGACGGCCGAGCAGTACTTC

J gene: TRBJ1-2
clone size: once
V gene: TRBV5-4
D gene: TRBD1
CDR3 protein: CASSPGTAFRYGYTF
CDR3 DNA: TGTGCCAGCAGCCCGGGGACAGCCTTCCGCTATGGCTACACCTTC

J gene: TRBJ2-1
clone size: .
V gene: TRBV24-1
D gene: .
CDR3 protein: CATSDARGIYNEQFF
CDR3 DNA: TGTGCCACCAGTGATGCCAGGGGCATCTACAATGAGCAGTTCTTC

J gene: TRBJ1-6
clone size: .
V gene: TRBV2
D gene: TRBD1
CDR3 protein: CASSRTGGTLHF
CDR3 DNA: TGTGCCAGCTCCCGGACAGGGGGCACCCTCCACTTT

J gene: TRBJ1-2
clone size: .
V gene: TRBV25-1
D gene: TRBD1
CDR3 protein: CASSEPYAQGADYGYTF
CDR3 DNA: TGTGCCAGCAGTGAACCCTACGCACAGGGGGCAGACTATGGCTACACCTTC

J gene: TRBJ1-2
clone size: .
V gene: TRBV9
D gene: TRBD1
CDR3 protein: CASSPPGTGRGYTF
CDR3 DNA: TGTGCCAGCAGCCCCCCTGGGACAGGTCGGGGCTACACCTTC

J gene: TRBJ2-6
clone size: once
V gene: TRBV2
D gene: TRBD1
CDR3 protein: CASSSFQGERSGANVLTF
CDR3 DNA: TGTGCCAGTTCCTCCTTCCAGGGGGAACGTTCTGGGGCCAACGTCCTGACTTTC

J gene: TRBJ2-1
clone size: .
V gene: TRBV4-3
D gene: TRBD2
CDR3 protein: CASSQDLAGRNEQFF
CDR3 DNA: TGCGCCAGCAGCCAAGACCTAGCGGGGCGGAATGAGCAGTTCTTC

J gene: TRBJ1-1
clone size: .
V gene: TRBV5-6
D gene: .
CDR3 protein: CASSLGRDTEAFF
CDR3 DNA: TGTGCCAGCAGCTTGGGGCGGGACACTGAAGCTTTCTTT

J gene: TRBJ1-1
clone size: .
V gene: TRBV19
D gene: TRBD1
CDR3 protein: CASSVPETGVFGTEAFF
CDR3 DNA: TGTGCCAGTAGTGTCCCCGAGACAGGGGTATTCGGCACTGAAGCTTTCTTT

J gene: TRBJ2-4
clone size: .
V gene: TRBV15
D gene: .
CDR3 protein: CATSRDVAEGNIQYF
CDR3 DNA: TGTGCCACCAGCAGAGATGTAGCGGAGGGGAACATTCAGTACTTC